Here is one T cell receptor (beta chain) with its context. These data belong to a study of T cell responses to AZD1222 COVID-19 vaccine. Data came from immunoSEQ multiplex PCR; TCRdb stores just in-frame clones and leaves some out. This sample has about 72,000 clones, with 89% found just once. Specimen: peripheral blood, collected 28 days after the second AZD1222 dose. This TCR was recovered from an adult who received the AZD1222 COVID-19 vaccine.

As DNA, the CDR3 is TGTGCCAGCAGCCAAGTTGGACAGGGTCCCTATGGCTACACCTTC. Translating it yields CASSQVGQGPYGYTF. The V and J genes are TRBV14 and TRBJ1-2; 8 bases align to TRBD1. The V and J ends lost 1 base and 4 bases, in that order; junction bases with no gene match: 5. The CDR3 is 15 residues long. Per germline, CDR1 SGHDN and CDR2 FVKESK.